The clone carrying this T cell receptor (beta chain) appeared many times. V was clipped by 7 bases and J by 7 bases; unmatched bases: 13. The CDR3 is 15 residues long. Germline V CDR1 and CDR2: SQVTM, ANQGSEA. The record originates from a study of CD8 T cells in ankylosing spondylitis. Using its own MiXCR run on the 5' RACE reads, TCRdb lists one record per CDR3 protein. The table records some 100,000 distinct CDR3 sequences, almost 8.5% of them present only once. The source is a male donor with ankylosing spondylitis or in good health (not recorded which). Source material: blood, either unsorted or a sorted T cell fraction (not recorded which). This chain uses TRBV29-1 with TRBJ2-2, with 9 bases lining up with TRBD1. This chain's CDR3 is CSAKRPGQGVGELFF. The CDR3 bases are TGCAGCGCGAAGAGGCCGGGACAGGGTGTCGGGGAGCTGTTTTTT.